In this sample, the clone carrying this T cell receptor (beta chain) turned up a few times. The data belong to a study of molecular identifiers for immune sequencing clone quantification. One entry per CDR3 protein, called by TCRdb with MiXCR from the PCR reads. Among about 630,000 distinct CDR3 sequences listed, roughly 23% were seen once. The V gene's germline CDR1 is LNHDA and CDR2 SQIVND (reference sequence). The junction had 6 bases not matched to a gene; V was cut back by 5 bases and J by 0 bases. CDR3 length: 15 amino acids. This TCR was recovered from a human donor in good health. Some libraries in this study had Jurkat cell RNA spiked in. The chain is built from TRBV19 and TRBJ2-7; 8 nucleotides agree with TRBD2. Sample: naive CD8+ T cells from blood, with Jurkat cell RNA spiked in. Subset: FACS-sorted CD8+CD4-CCR7+CD45RA+ naive T cells. CDR3 DNA: TGTGCCAGTAGTTACACTAGCGGACGCTCCTACGAGCAGTACTTC. It yields the protein CASSYTSGRSYEQYF. Complete variable domain (other parts from reference TRBV19 and TRBJ2-7): DGGITQSPKYLFRKEGQNVTLSCEQNLNHDAMYWYRQDPGQGLRLIYYSQIVNDFQKGDIAEGYSVSREKKESFPLTVTSAQKNPTAFYLCASSYTSGRSYEQYFGPGTRLTVT.